The next 8 T cell receptor beta chains were all read from a single sample in a study of T-cell reconstitution after alpha-beta-depleted transplantation in children. During its preparation, the TCRbeta library received unique molecular identifiers. One entry per CDR3 protein results from TCRdb running MiXCR on the PCR reads. This sample has almost 600,000 distinct CDR3 sequences, with 27% found just once. The sample in question was PBMCs, obtained before TCRalphabeta/CD19-depleted stem cell transplant. These receptors originate from a boy in the first two years of life with Wiskott-Aldrich syndrome, due to receive a stem cell transplant.

This clonotype was found a few times. V is TRBV5-1 and J is TRBJ2-5; 8 nucleotides align to TRBD2. Germline CDR1 SGHRS, CDR2 YFSETQ. CDR3 length: 15 amino acids. J was trimmed by 5 bases and V by 2 bases; bases with no gene match: 8. The DNA for the CDR3 is TGCGCCAGCAGCTTAGCGGGAGATTCGAGGGAGACCCAGTACTTC. As protein: CASSLAGDSRETQYF.

The chain employs TRBV10-2 and TRBJ1-5; possibly TRBD1 for D (5 bases). V was shortened by 7 bases and J by 7 bases, with 14 bases between the two germline ends. The germline gives CDR1 WSHSY, CDR2 SAAADI. The CDR3 has 13 amino acids. DNA for the CDR3: TGCGCCAGCATGAGAGGGGCCGACCAGCCCCAGCATTTT. Translating gives CASMRGADQPQHF.

This clonotype was counted a few times. The CDR3 DNA is TGTGCCAGCAGTCACGTCACCGGTTGGGAGCAGTACTTC. Translating gives CASSHVTGWEQYF. This chain joins TRBV27 and TRBJ2-7; D remains ambiguous. Per germline, CDR1 MNHEY and CDR2 SMNVEV (reference sequence). The CDR3 has 13 residues. The V gene lost 5 bases and the J gene lost 7 bases, with 15 bases spanning the gap.

The rearrangement joins TRBV28 to TRBJ1-5; D not resolved. Germline assignment: CDR1 MDHEN and CDR2 SYDVKM. The length of the CDR3 is 14 residues. Trimming removed 2 bases from V and 0 bases from J, with 5 bases in between. DNA for the CDR3: TGTGCCAGCAGTTTACAGAATAGCAATCAGCCCCAGCATTTT. Translation: CASSLQNSNQPQHF. The full variable domain, in which reference TRBV28 and TRBJ1-5 provide the parts outside the CDR3, is DVKVTQSSRYLVKRTGEKVFLECVQDMDHENMFWYRQDPGLGLRLIYFSYDVKMKEKGDIPEGYSVSREKKERFSLILESASTNQTSMYLCASSLQNSNQPQHFGDGTRLSIL.

This clonotype appeared a few times. This chain links TRBV20-1 with TRBJ1-4, with TRBD1 identical over 8 bases. The CDR3 covers 15 residues. The germline V gene encodes CDR1 DFQATT and CDR2 SNEGSKA (reference sequence). The ends lost 1 base at V and 5 bases at J; junction bases unmatched: 6. The CDR3 loop is CSARVRTGWNEKLFF. For the CDR3, the DNA is TGCAGTGCTAGAGTTAGGACAGGGTGGAATGAAAAACTGTTTTTT.

J is TRBJ2-5 and V is TRBV18, with D unresolved. Germline CDR1 KGHSH, CDR2 LQKENI. CDR3 length: 13 residues. V lost 5 bases, J lost 3 bases, and 10 bases lay in between. CDR3 loop: CASSKPGEETQYF. The CDR3, as DNA: TGTGCCAGCTCAAAACCTGGGGAAGAGACCCAGTACTTC.

The gene calls are TRBV12-3 or TRBV12-4 and TRBJ1-5, with D possibly matching TRBD1 (6 bases). Trimming cost V 1 base and J 4 bases, with 11 bases left between them. CDR3 length: 15 residues. The CDR3 loop is CASSLGQAYNQPQHF. The DNA for the CDR3 is TGTGCCAGCAGTTTAGGACAGGCGTATAATCAGCCCCAGCATTTT.

This clonotype has more than one count but fewer than ten. V usage is TRBV30 and J usage is TRBJ1-1; D not resolved. This CDR3 has 11 residues. CDR1 and CDR2 from the germline V gene are GTSNPN and SVGIG (reference sequence). V lost 4 bases and J 1 base, leaving 4 bases between the germline ends. Here the CDR3 DNA reads TGTGCCTGGACCAAGAACACTGAAGCTTTCTTT. Its protein product is CAWTKNTEAFF.